These 17 T cell receptor beta chains originate from one sample sequenced in a study of cytomegalovirus exposure and HLA in healthy donors. PCR was performed using 60 Vbeta and 13 Jbeta primers. The repertoire was sequenced with immunoSEQ multiplex PCR; TCRdb's copy has only in-frame clones and lacks some. The table records approximately 46,000 clones, less than 75% of them present only once. Sequencing input: PBMCs. These receptors all stem from a man younger than 40 in good health and CMV-seronegative.

The V gene is TRBV5-1, the J gene TRBJ2-1; 10 positions match TRBD2. This CDR3 is built from 15 residues. V lost 5 bases and J lost 2; bases outside the gene matches: 4. Germline CDR1 and CDR2: SGHRS and YFSETQ. CDR3 in amino acids: CASSRAGGPYNEQFF. The CDR3 DNA reads TGCGCCAGCAGTCGAGCGGGAGGGCCCTACAATGAGCAGTTCTTC. Drawing the rest from reference TRBV5-1 and TRBJ2-1, the complete variable domain is KAGVTQTPRYLIKTRGQQVTLSCSPISGHRSVSWYQQTPGQGLQFLFEYFSETQRNKGNFPGRFSGRQFSNSRSEMNVSTLELGDSALYLCASSRAGGPYNEQFFGPGTRLTVL.

The chain has TRBV5-1 and TRBJ2-7; possible D gene TRBD1, 5 bases. The V end was cut by 0 bases, the J end by 7 bases, with 11 bases between. Germline V gene lookup returns CDR1 SGHRS and CDR2 YFSETQ. The CDR3 length is 13 residues. CDR3 sequence (DNA): TGCGCCAGCAGCTTGGACAGGTTTCTTGAGCAGTACTTC. This translates into CASSLDRFLEQYF.

This clone was picked up a small number of times. The chain carries TRBV5-4 and TRBJ2-7; the match to TRBD2 covers 9 bases. V shed 3 bases, J shed 4 bases, and the junction held 8 bases outside the gene matches. The CDR3 is 15 residues long. Germline-derived CDR1 and CDR2 are SGHNT and YYREEE (reference sequence). CDR3 region: CASSYRLADGYEQYF. The CDR3 coding sequence is TGTGCCAGCAGCTACCGACTAGCGGATGGGTACGAGCAGTACTTC.

CDR3 nucleotides: TGTGCCAGTAGTGGCGGACTATTGAGCTCCTACGAGCAGTACTTC. Amino acid sequence: CASSGGLLSSYEQYF. The chain has TRBV19 and TRBJ2-7; weak D call: TRBD2 (6 bases). The CDR3 totals 15 residues. The ends were cut back, 5 bases at V and 0 bases at J, with 14 bases in the middle. Germline CDR1 LNHDA, CDR2 SQIVND (reference sequence).

The rearrangement links TRBV2 to TRBJ1-2; 8 bases fit TRBD1. With V trimmed by 6 bases and J by 4 bases, 1 base remained unmatched. CDR1 is SNHLY and CDR2 is FYNNEI in the germline V gene. The CDR3 covers 12 residues. This CDR3 reads CASSGTGYGYTF. CDR3 coding DNA: TGTGCCAGCAGCGGGACAGGCTATGGCTACACCTTC.

This clone was seen a handful of times. The chain uses TRBV6-1 and TRBJ1-2, with no clear D. Trimming pared 2 bases from V and 7 bases from J, leaving 11 bases between. The germline V gene has CDR1 MNHNS and CDR2 SASEGT. CDR3 length: 13 amino acids. This chain's CDR3 is CASSEWRFAGYTF. For the CDR3, the DNA is TGTGCCAGCAGTGAATGGAGGTTCGCTGGCTACACCTTC.

V is TRBV19 and J is TRBJ1-5, with D possibly being TRBD1 (6 bases). CDR1 is LNHDA and CDR2 is SQIVND in the germline V gene (reference sequence). The ends were cut back, 9 bases at V and 2 bases at J, with 20 bases in the middle. This CDR3 is 16 amino acids long. The CDR3 protein is CASLPPAGAGNQPQHF. In nucleotides, the CDR3 is TGTGCCAGCCTACCCCCCGCGGGGGCTGGCAATCAGCCCCAGCATTTT.

This clone was counted between two and nine times. The chain uses TRBV7-6 and TRBJ1-3; 7 bases fit TRBD1. Germline V gene sequence: CDR1 SGHVS, CDR2 FNYEAQ. This CDR3 comprises 16 residues. The V and J ends lost 5 bases and 0 bases, in that order; junction bases with no gene match: 7. CDR3 DNA: TGTGCCAGCAGCGCCCTGACAGGGAACTCTGGAAACACCATATATTTT. Protein: CASSALTGNSGNTIYF.

The chain combines TRBV30 with TRBJ1-1; tentatively, D is TRBD1 (5 bases). The CDR3 totals 14 residues. V shed 6 bases and J shed 6 bases, with 20 bases lying between them. Germline V gene sequence: CDR1 GTSNPN, CDR2 SVGIG (reference sequence). CDR3 DNA sequence: TGTGCCTGCAGAGTGGTCCGGGGGATCGCTGAAGCTTTCTTT. Translation gives CACRVVRGIAEAFF.

This clone was counted between two and nine times. This chain joins TRBV6-5 and TRBJ2-5, with D unresolved. The DNA end is more similar to TRBJ2-7, so the J call may be wrong. Germline CDR1 is MNHEY and CDR2 is SVGAGI. The CDR3 runs 14 residues. The CDR3 loop reads CASSTTRDSYEQYF. In DNA, the CDR3 is TGTGCCAGCAGTACAACAAGGGACTCCTACGAGCAGTACTTC.

The chain recombines TRBV9 with TRBJ1-1; D not resolved. The CDR3 loop spans 11 amino acids. V was clipped by 4 bases and J by 1 base, with 2 bases between them. Looked up from germline, CDR1 is SGDLS and CDR2 is YYNGEE. The CDR3 here is CASSQNTEAFF. The DNA for the CDR3 is TGTGCCAGCAGCCAGAACACTGAAGCTTTCTTT.

The chain joins TRBV2 to TRBJ2-3; TRBD2 agrees at 11 bases. The ends lost 6 bases at V and 3 bases at J; junction bases unmatched: 5. This CDR3 spans 15 amino acids. In germline, CDR1 is SNHLY, CDR2 FYNNEI. DNA for the CDR3: TGTGCCAGCAGGAATATAGCGGGAGGGACAGATACGCAGTATTTT. Translating gives CASRNIAGGTDTQYF.

The chain has TRBV7-9 and TRBJ2-7, with 7 nucleotides matching TRBD1. CDR3 size: 12 residues. V gave up 5 bases and J gave up 7 bases; unmatched junction bases: 5. CDR1 and CDR2 (germline): SEHNR, FQNEAQ (reference sequence). Written as DNA, the CDR3 is TGTGCCAGCAGCCACAGGGGTGGAGAGCAGTACTTC. This sequence encodes CASSHRGGEQYF.

This clone was seen only a few times. V gene TRBV14 combines with J gene TRBJ2-1, with D possibly being TRBD2 (6 bases). V dropped 1 base and J dropped 0 bases, with 10 bases sitting between them. CDR3 length equals 16 residues. Germline V lookup: CDR1 SGHDN, CDR2 FVKESK. In nucleotides, the CDR3 is TGTGCCAGCAGCCAAGGGAGGGCAAACTCCTACAATGAGCAGTTCTTC. Translating it yields CASSQGRANSYNEQFF.

This clone was detected a few times. The V call is TRBV5-1, the J call TRBJ2-1, with a weak D call TRBD1 (5 bases). Germline loops: CDR1 SGHRS, CDR2 YFSETQ. The V end lost 2 bases, the J end lost 0 bases, and 9 bases lay between the germline ends. The CDR3 runs to 15 residues. The CDR3 reads CASSLGESSYNEQFF. The CDR3 nucleotides are TGCGCCAGCAGCTTAGGGGAAAGCTCCTACAATGAGCAGTTCTTC.

CDR3 nucleotides: TGTGCCAGCAGCCCAGGGTATGGCGAGCAGTACTTC. It codes for CASSPGYGEQYF. This chain uses TRBV5-4 with TRBJ2-7, with D possibly matching TRBD1 (5 bases). The CDR3 runs to 12 residues. Trimming cost V 4 bases and J 6 bases, with 11 bases left between them. Germline V gene data show CDR1 as SGHNT and CDR2 as YYREEE (reference sequence).

The rearrangement uses TRBV5-5 and TRBJ2-3; 11 bases are a match to TRBD2. CDR3 size: 15 residues. Germline V gene lookup returns CDR1 SGHKS and CDR2 YYEKEE (reference sequence). Losses at the gene ends were 4 bases for V and 6 bases for J; bases not matched to a gene: 7. CDR3 region: CASSLWTSGQDTQYF. The CDR3 nucleotides are TGTGCCAGCAGCCTCTGGACTAGCGGGCAGGATACGCAGTATTTT.